The 2 T cell receptor beta chains listed next were all sequenced from one sample in a study of CD8+ T cells in alopecia areata. cDNA serving as the sequencing template came from extracted, reverse transcribed RNA. Sequenced by immunoSEQ multiplex PCR; TCRdb stores in-frame clones only, minus some. The sample holds 150,000 to 250,000 clones, more than 45% seen once. Treatment: oral pan-JAK inhibitor, 5-10 mg twice daily. The sample here was CD4+ T cells sorted from blood, taken at week 24, from a patient treated with tofacitinib. Source of these receptors: a human donor with alopecia areata.

The chain combines TRBV25-1 with TRBJ2-1; 10 bases are a match to TRBD2. The CDR3 consists of 16 residues. Germline CDR1 reads MGHDK; CDR2 reads SYGVNS. V was clipped by 2 bases and J by 0 bases; unmatched bases: 1. In DNA form, the CDR3 reads TGTGCCAGCAGTGAAGCTAGCGGGAGCTCCTACAATGAGCAGTTCTTC. Amino acid sequence: CASSEASGSSYNEQFF.

This chain joins TRBV30 and TRBJ2-2; 9 nucleotides match TRBD1. The trim removed 2 bases at V and 3 bases at J, leaving 4 bases unmatched. The CDR3 totals 15 residues. Germline-derived CDR1 and CDR2 are GTSNPN and SVGIG (reference sequence). This CDR3 reads CAWSPNRGHTGELFF. In DNA, the CDR3 is TGTGCCTGGAGTCCCAACAGGGGGCACACCGGGGAGCTGTTTTTT.